This TCR beta chain was retrieved from a study of cytomegalovirus exposure and HLA in healthy donors. Study-wide findings and caveats: The investigators catalogued about 170 TCR beta chains as cytomegalovirus-associated.

The PCR was carried out with 60 Vbeta primers and 13 Jbeta primers. Data came from immunoSEQ multiplex PCR; TCRdb stores just in-frame clones and leaves some out. This table holds roughly 130,000 clones, 65% to 90% found once. This CDR3 has 14 amino acids. Per the germline V gene, CDR1 is LNHDA and CDR2 is SQIVND (reference sequence). Trimming left V 5 bases short and J 2 bases short, with 13 bases between. On this clone: Its antigen is currently unknown.

Sequences were obtained from PBMCs. The chain uses TRBV19 and TRBJ2-7; D not certain. This TCR derives from a girl between 2 and 10 years old in good health and CMV-seronegative. This CDR3 is CASSVKTETYEQYF. In nucleotides, the CDR3 is TGTGCCAGTAGTGTGAAGACTGAAACCTACGAGCAGTACTTC.